The 4 T cell receptor beta chains listed next were all sequenced from one sample in a study of PD-L1 blockade in urothelial cancer. Using immunoSEQ multiplex PCR, the repertoire was profiled, and TCRdb retains in-frame clones only, with some absent. The sample gives under 95,000 clones, roughly 84% of which show up once; about a tenth is in the top ten. As for time point: pretreatment peripheral blood. Sample: PBMCs, taken around atezolizumab (anti-PD-L1) treatment. These receptor sequences come from a woman in her seventies with urothelial cancer.

The rearrangement links TRBV5-1 to TRBJ1-2; 8 bases map to TRBD1. Germline V gene data show CDR1 as SGHRS and CDR2 as YFSETQ. The V and J ends lost 4 bases and 2 bases, in that order; junction bases with no gene match: 10. The CDR3 is 16 amino acids. CDR3 region: CASSVGHRGSNYGYTF. The DNA for the CDR3 is TGCGCCAGCAGCGTGGGGCACAGGGGGTCGAACTATGGCTACACCTTC.

This rearrangement joins TRBV6-1 to TRBJ2-1; 8 nucleotides agree with TRBD2. Germline CDR1 MNHNS, CDR2 SASEGT. The CDR3 sequence is 16 residues long. Trimming cost V 5 bases and J 3 bases; bases outside gene matches: 9. CDR3 sequence: CASSKDIAGLYNEQFF. The DNA for the CDR3 is TGTGCCAGCAGTAAAGATATAGCGGGGCTCTACAATGAGCAGTTCTTC.

The chain employs TRBV2 and TRBJ1-1, with D uncertain. CDR1 and CDR2 (germline): SNHLY, FYNNEI. V lost 2 bases, J lost 7 bases, and 5 bases lay in between. The CDR3 contains 11 residues. The CDR3 loop is CASSETLEAFF. CDR3 DNA sequence: TGTGCCAGCAGTGAAACTCTTGAAGCTTTCTTT.

The chain couples TRBV7-2 to TRBJ1-4; D is ambiguous. V was pared by 3 bases and J by 0 bases, with 8 bases between. CDR1 is SGHTA, CDR2 FQGNSA, per germline. The CDR3 contains 15 residues. CDR3 region: CASSFEGATNEKLFF. The CDR3 DNA is TGTGCCAGCAGCTTCGAGGGTGCAACTAATGAAAAACTGTTTTTT. The complete variable domain, with remaining parts taken from reference TRBV7-2 and TRBJ1-4, reads GAGVSQSPSNKVTEKGKDVELRCDPISGHTALYWYRQSLGQGLEFLIYFQGNSAPDKSGLPSDRFSAERTGGSVSTLTIQRTQQEDSAVYLCASSFEGATNEKLFFGSGTQLSVL.